These 2 T cell receptor beta chains originate from one sample sequenced in a study of T cell responses to AZD1222 COVID-19 vaccine. Data came from immunoSEQ multiplex PCR; TCRdb stores just in-frame clones and leaves some out. The data contain about 86,000 clones, around 90% of them singletons. Material: peripheral blood, obtained on day 0 of AZD1222 vaccination. The source is an adult in good health.

V gene TRBV5-1 combines with J gene TRBJ1-2, with 7 bases lining up with TRBD1. V trimming: 1 base; J trimming: 7 bases; junction bases outside the gene matches: 13. CDR1 and CDR2 from the germline V gene are SGHRS and YFSETQ. The CDR3 extends over 16 amino acids. CDR3 residues: CASSLLGDRERFGYTF. CDR3 DNA: TGCGCCAGCAGCTTGTTGGGAGACAGGGAAAGGTTTGGCTACACCTTC.

The chain couples TRBV5-1 to TRBJ1-3, with 8 bases fitting TRBD1. The CDR3 loop spans 16 amino acids. Germline values: CDR1 SGHRS, CDR2 YFSETQ. With 4 bases clipped from V and 2 bases from J, the junction kept 8 bases outside the gene matches. For the CDR3, the DNA is TGCGCCAGCAGCCCGGCGGACAGGGAGGCTGGAAACACCATATATTTT. It encodes CASSPADREAGNTIYF. Full variable domain (outside the CDR3, taken from reference TRBV5-1 and TRBJ1-3): KAGVTQTPRYLIKTRGQQVTLSCSPISGHRSVSWYQQTPGQGLQFLFEYFSETQRNKGNFPGRFSGRQFSNSRSEMNVSTLELGDSALYLCASSPADREAGNTIYFGEGSWLTVV.